This TCR beta chain was documented in a study of T cells in Graves' hyperthyroidism and ophthalmopathy. V trimming: 4 bases; J trimming: 2 bases; junction bases outside the gene matches: 9. This CDR3 comprises 16 residues. Per the germline V gene, CDR1 is LNHDA and CDR2 is SQIVND (reference sequence). Whole-study results and caveats: The blood repertoire included most of the expanded thyroid clonotypes above 0.001. The model foresaw ophthalmopathy a median roughly 6.6 months prior to onset.

RNA transcripts yielded amplified TCR beta CDR3 regions. HTBI primers were employed in a first-round RT-PCR of the TCR CDR3. Each CDR3 protein is one row after TCRdb ran MiXCR on the multiplex PCR reads. This table holds about 280,000 distinct CDR3 sequences, around a quarter found once. As for this clonotype: No antigen is known for it.

The clonotype was recovered from a middle-aged man with Graves' hyperthyroidism that later progressed to Graves' ophthalmopathy. Material: blood. The rearrangement links TRBV19 to TRBJ2-7, with 9 bases lining up with TRBD1. The CDR3 coding sequence is TGTGCCAGTAGTACTTCCGGGACAGGGAAACCCTACGAGCAGTACTTC. It codes for CASSTSGTGKPYEQYF.